This T cell receptor (beta chain) was retrieved from a study of blood T cell repertoires in COVID-19. About the study: Samples of COVID-19 (acute and convalescent) were obtained from the United States, Italy and Spain.

V shed 0 bases and J shed 3 bases, with 8 bases lying between them. CDR3 size: 15 residues. Germline CDR1 is MNHEY and CDR2 is SVGAGI. As processed by the authors: The authors estimated nucleated cell counts from reference gene primer amplification. TCRdb's copy holds only in-frame clones and misses some; the assay was immunoSEQ multiplex PCR. Clone size and V and J calls were adopted from that table, with D and trimming inferred from the DNA. The sample has 300,000 or so clones, about 90% seen once; the top ten hold over 3.5%. The receptor was isolated from a woman in her thirties or forties with acute or convalescent COVID-19. The chain has TRBV6-5 and TRBJ1-4; D is uncertain. The specimen sequenced was peripheral blood. The CDR3 bases are TGTGCCAGCAGTTACTCGAATAGCCCTAATGAAAAACTGTTTTTT. Protein product: CASSYSNSPNEKLFF.